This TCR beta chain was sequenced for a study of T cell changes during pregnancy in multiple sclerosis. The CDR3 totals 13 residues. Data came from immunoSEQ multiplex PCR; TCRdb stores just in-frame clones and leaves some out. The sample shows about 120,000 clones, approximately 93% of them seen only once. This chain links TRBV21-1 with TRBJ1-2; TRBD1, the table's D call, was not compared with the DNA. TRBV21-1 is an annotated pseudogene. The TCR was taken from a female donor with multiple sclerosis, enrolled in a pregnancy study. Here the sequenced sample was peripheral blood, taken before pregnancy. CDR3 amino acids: CASSKKGYYGYTF. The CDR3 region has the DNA TGTGCCAGCAGCAAAAAGGGGTACTATGGCTACACCTTC.